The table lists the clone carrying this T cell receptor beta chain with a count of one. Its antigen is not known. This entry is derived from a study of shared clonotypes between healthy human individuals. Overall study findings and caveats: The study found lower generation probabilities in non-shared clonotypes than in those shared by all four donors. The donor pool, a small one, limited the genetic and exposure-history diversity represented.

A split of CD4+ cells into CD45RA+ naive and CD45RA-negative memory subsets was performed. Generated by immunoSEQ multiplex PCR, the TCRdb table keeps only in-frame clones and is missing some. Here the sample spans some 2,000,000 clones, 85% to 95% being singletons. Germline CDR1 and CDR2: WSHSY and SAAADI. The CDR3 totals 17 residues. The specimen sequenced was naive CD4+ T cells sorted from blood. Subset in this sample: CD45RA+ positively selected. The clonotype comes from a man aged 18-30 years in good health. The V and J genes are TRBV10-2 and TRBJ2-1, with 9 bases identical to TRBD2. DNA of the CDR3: TGCTCAGCAGTAGAGATTACGAGTAGCGGGAGATACAATGAGCAGTTCTTC. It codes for CSAVEITSSGRYNEQFF.